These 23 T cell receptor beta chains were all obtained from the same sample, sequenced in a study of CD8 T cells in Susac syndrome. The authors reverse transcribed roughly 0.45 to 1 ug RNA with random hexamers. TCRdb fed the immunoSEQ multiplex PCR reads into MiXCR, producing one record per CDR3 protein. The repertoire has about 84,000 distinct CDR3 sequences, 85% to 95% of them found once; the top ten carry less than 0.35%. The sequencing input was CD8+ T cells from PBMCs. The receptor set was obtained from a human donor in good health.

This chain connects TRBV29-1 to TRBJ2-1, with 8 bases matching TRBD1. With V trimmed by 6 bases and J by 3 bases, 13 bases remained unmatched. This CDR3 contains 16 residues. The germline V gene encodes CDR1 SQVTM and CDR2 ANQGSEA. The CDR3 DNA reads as TGCAGCGTGAGGGGAGCGGAGGACAGGGACTACAATGAGCAGTTCTTC. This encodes CSVRGAEDRDYNEQFF.

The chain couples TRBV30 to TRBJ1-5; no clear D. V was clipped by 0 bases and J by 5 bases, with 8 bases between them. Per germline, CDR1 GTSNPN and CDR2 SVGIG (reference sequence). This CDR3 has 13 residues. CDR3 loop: CAWSVQADQPQHF. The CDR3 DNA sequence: TGTGCCTGGAGTGTACAAGCAGATCAGCCCCAGCATTTT. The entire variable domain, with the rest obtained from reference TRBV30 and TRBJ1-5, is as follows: SQTIHQWPATLVQPVGSPLSLECTVEGTSNPNLYWYRQAAGRGLQLLFYSVGIGQISSEVPQNLSASRPQDRQFILSSKKLLLSDSGFYLCAWSVQADQPQHFGDGTRLSIL.

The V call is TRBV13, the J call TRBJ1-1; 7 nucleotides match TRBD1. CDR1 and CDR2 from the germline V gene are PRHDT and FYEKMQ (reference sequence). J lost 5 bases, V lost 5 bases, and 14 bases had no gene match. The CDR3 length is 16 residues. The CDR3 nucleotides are TGTGCCAGCAGCCCTTATCCCAAGGGGGCGGAGACTGAAGCTTTCTTT. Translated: CASSPYPKGAETEAFF.

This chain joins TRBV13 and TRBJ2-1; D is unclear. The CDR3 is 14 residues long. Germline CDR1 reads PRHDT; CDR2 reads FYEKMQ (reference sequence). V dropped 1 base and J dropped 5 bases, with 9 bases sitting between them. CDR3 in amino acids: CASSLEGSNNEQFF. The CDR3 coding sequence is TGTGCCAGCAGCTTAGAGGGCTCGAACAATGAGCAGTTCTTC.

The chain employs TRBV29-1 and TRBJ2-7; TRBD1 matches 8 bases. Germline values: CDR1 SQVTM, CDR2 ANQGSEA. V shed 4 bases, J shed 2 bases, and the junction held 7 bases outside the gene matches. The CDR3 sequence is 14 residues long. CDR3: CSVGRQGNPYEQYF. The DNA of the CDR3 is TGCAGCGTTGGAAGACAGGGGAATCCCTACGAGCAGTACTTC.

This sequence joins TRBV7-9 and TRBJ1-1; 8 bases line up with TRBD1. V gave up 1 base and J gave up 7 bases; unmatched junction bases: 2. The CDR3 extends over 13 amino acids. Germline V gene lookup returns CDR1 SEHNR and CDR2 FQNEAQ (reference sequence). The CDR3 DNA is TGTGCCAGCAGCTTAGGGACAGGGAGTGAAGCTTTCTTT. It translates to CASSLGTGSEAFF. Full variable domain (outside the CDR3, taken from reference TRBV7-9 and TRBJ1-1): DTGVSQNPRHKITKRGQNVTFRCDPISEHNRLYWYRQTLGQGPEFLTYFQNEAQLEKSRLLSDRFSAERPKGSFSTLEIQRTEQGDSAMYLCASSLGTGSEAFFGQGTRLTVV.

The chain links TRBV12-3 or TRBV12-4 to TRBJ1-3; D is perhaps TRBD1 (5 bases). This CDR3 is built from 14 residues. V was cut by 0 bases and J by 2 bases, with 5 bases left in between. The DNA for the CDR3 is TGTGCCAGCAGTTTAGCGGGGCCTGGAAACACCATATATTTT. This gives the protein CASSLAGPGNTIYF.

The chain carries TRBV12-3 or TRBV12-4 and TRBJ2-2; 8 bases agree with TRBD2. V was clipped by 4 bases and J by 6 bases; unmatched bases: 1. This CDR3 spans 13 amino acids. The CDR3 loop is CASSSGGAGELFF. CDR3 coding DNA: TGTGCCAGCAGTTCCGGGGGGGCCGGGGAGCTGTTTTTT.

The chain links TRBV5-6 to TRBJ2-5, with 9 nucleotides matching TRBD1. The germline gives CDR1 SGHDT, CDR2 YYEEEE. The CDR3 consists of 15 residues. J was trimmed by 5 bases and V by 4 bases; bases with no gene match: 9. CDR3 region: CASSQPGTGLETQYF. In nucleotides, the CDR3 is TGTGCCAGCAGCCAACCCGGGACAGGGTTGGAGACCCAGTACTTC.

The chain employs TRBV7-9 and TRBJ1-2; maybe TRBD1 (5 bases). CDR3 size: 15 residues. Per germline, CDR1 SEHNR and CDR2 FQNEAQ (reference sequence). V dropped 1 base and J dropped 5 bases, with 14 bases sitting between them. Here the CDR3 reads CASSLEGRVRYGYTF. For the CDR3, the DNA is TGTGCCAGCAGCTTAGAGGGCAGGGTCCGGTATGGCTACACCTTC.

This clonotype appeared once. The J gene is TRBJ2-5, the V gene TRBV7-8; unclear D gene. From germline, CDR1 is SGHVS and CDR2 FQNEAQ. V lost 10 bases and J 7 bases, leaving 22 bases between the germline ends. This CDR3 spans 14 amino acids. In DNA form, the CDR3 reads TGTGCCACGACCAAGGGTGCCCCGGATTGGACCCAGTACTTC. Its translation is CATTKGAPDWTQYF. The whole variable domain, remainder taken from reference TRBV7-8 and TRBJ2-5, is GAGVSQSPRYKVAKRGQDVALRCDPISGHVSLFWYQQALGQGPEFLTYFQNEAQLDKSGLPSDRFFAERPEGSVSTLKIQRTQQEDSAVYLCATTKGAPDWTQYFGPGTRLLVL.

The CDR3, as DNA: TGTGCCAGCAGCTGGAGGGCAGTTAGCACAGATACGCAGTATTTT. Protein: CASSWRAVSTDTQYF. The chain employs TRBV7-9 and TRBJ2-3; D is perhaps TRBD2 (6 bases). V was shortened by 4 bases and J by 0 bases, with 11 bases between the two germline ends. The CDR3 is 15 residues long. Per germline, CDR1 SEHNR and CDR2 FQNEAQ (reference sequence).

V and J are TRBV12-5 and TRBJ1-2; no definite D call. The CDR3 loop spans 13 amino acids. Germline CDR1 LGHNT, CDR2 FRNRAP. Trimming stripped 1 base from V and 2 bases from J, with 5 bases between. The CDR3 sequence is CASGLGGNYGYTF. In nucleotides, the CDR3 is TGTGCTAGTGGTTTGGGGGGAAACTATGGCTACACCTTC.

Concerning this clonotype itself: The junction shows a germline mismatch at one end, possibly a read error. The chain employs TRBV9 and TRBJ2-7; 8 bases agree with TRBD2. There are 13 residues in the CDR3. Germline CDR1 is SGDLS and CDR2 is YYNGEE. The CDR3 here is CASSGVSSYEQYF. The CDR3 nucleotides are TGTGCCAGTAGCGGGGTTAGCTCCTACGAGCAGTACTTC.

The CDR3 here is CASSQDTSVGNIQYF. CDR3 nucleotides: TGTGCCAGCAGCCAAGATACCAGCGTCGGAAACATTCAGTACTTC. This sequence joins TRBV4-2 and TRBJ2-4; D not certain. With 0 bases removed from V and 6 bases from J, the gap between germline ends came to 12 bases. The CDR3 covers 15 residues. CDR1 and CDR2 from the germline V gene are LGHNA and YNFKEQ.

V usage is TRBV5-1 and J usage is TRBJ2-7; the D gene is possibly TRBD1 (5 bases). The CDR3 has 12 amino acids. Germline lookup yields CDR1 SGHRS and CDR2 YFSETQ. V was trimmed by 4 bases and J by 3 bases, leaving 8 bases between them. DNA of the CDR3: TGCGCCAGCAGCGGTGACAGCTACGAGCAGTACTTC. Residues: CASSGDSYEQYF. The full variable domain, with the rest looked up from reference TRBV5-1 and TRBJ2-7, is KAGVTQTPRYLIKTRGQQVTLSCSPISGHRSVSWYQQTPGQGLQFLFEYFSETQRNKGNFPGRFSGRQFSNSRSEMNVSTLELGDSALYLCASSGDSYEQYFGPGTRLTVT.

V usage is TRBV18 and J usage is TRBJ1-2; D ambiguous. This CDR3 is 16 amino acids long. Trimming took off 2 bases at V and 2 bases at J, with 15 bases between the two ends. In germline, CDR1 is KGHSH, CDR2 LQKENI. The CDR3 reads CASSPGRTDLNYGYTF. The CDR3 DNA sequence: TGTGCCAGCTCACCAGGTCGAACAGACCTCAACTATGGCTACACCTTC.

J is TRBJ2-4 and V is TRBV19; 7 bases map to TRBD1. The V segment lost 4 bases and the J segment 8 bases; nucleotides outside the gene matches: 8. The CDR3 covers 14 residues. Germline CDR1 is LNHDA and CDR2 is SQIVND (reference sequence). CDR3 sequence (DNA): TGTGCCAGTAGTACCGACAGGGAAGCCCACATTCAGTACTTC. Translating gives CASSTDREAHIQYF.

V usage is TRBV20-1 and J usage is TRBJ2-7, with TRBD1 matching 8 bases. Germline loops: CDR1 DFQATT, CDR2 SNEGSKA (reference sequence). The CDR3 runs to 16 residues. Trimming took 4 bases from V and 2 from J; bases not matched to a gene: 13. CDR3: CSAKEGNRGETYEQYF. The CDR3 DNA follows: TGCAGTGCTAAAGAGGGAAACAGGGGGGAGACCTACGAGCAGTACTTC.

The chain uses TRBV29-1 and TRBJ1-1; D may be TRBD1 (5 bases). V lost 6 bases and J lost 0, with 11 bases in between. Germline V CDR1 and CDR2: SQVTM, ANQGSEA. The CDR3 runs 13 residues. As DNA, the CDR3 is TGCAGCGTCTTGGACAAAATGAACACTGAAGCTTTCTTT. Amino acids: CSVLDKMNTEAFF.

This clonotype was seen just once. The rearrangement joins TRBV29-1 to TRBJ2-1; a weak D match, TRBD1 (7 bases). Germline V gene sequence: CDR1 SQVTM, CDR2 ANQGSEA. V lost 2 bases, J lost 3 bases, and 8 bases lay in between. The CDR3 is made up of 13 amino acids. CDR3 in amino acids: CSVEQGGYNEQFF. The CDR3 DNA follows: TGCAGCGTTGAACAGGGGGGCTACAATGAGCAGTTCTTC.

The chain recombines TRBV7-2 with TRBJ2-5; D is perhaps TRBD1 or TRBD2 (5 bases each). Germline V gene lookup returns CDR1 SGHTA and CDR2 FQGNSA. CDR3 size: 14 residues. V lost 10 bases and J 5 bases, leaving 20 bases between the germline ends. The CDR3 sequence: CAIHYEGTVETQYF. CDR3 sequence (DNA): TGTGCCATCCACTACGAGGGGACGGTGGAGACCCAGTACTTC.

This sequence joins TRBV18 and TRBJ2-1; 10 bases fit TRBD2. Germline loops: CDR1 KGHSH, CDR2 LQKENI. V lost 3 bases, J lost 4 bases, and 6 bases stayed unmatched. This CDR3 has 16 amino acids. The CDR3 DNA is TGTGCCAGCTCACCTCTAGCGGGGGCCCAATACAATGAGCAGTTCTTC. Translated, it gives CASSPLAGAQYNEQFF.